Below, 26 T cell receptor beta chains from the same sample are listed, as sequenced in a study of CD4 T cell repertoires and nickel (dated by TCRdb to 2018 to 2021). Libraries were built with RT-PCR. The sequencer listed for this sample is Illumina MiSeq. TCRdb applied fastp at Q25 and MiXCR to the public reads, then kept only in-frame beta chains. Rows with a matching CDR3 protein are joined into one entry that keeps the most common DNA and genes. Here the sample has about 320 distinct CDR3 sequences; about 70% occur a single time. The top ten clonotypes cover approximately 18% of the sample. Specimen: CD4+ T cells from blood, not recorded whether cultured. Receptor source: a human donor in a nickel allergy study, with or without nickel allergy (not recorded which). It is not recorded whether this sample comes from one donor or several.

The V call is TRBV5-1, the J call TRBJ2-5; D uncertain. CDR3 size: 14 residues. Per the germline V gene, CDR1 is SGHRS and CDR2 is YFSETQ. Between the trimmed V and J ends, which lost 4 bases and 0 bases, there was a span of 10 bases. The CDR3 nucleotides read TGCGCCAGCAGCGGCCGGGTTGACCAAGAGACCCAGTACTTC. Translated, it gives CASSGRVDQETQYF.

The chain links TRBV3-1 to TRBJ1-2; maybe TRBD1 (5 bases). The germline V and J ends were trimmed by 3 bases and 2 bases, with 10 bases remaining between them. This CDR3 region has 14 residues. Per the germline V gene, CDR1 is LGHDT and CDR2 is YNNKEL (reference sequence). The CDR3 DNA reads TGTGCCAGCAGCCAGGCAGGGAGGAACTATGGCTACACCTTC. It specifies CASSQAGRNYGYTF.

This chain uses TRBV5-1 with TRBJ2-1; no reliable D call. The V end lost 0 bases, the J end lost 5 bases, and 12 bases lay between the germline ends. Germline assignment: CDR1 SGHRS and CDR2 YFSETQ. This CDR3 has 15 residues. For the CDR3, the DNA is TGCGCCAGCAGCTTGGGGTGGCTAGAAGACAATGAGCAGTTCTTC. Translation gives CASSLGWLEDNEQFF.

The CDR3 loop reads CASSAHDDGNQPQHF. CDR3 DNA sequence: TGTGCCAGCAGCGCCCACGACGATGGCAATCAGCCCCAGCATTTT. The chain employs TRBV9 and TRBJ1-5, with unresolved D. The germline V gene encodes CDR1 SGDLS and CDR2 YYNGEE. V was pared by 3 bases and J by 2 bases, with 12 bases between. CDR3 size: 15 residues.

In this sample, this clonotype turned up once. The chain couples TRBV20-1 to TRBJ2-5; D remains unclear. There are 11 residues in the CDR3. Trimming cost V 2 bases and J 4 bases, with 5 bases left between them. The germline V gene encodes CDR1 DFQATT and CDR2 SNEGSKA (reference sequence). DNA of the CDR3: TGCAGTGCTAGACTGGGAGAGACCCAGTACTTC. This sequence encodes CSARLGETQYF.

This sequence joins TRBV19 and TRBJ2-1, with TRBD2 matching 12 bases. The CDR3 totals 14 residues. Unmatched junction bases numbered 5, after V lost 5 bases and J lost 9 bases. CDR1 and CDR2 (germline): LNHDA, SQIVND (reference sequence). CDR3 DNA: TGTGCCAGTAGTCCTACTAGCGGGAGGCGTGAGCAGTTCTTC. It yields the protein CASSPTSGRREQFF.

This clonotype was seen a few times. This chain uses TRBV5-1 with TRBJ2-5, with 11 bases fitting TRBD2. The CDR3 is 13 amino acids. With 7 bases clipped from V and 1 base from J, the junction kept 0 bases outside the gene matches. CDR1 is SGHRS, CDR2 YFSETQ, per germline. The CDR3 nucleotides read TGCGCCAGCGGGACTAGCGGCCAAGAGACCCAGTACTTC. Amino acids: CASGTSGQETQYF.

DNA for the CDR3: TGCAGTGCTAGACTACCGGGAAGGGGGAGCACTGAAGCTTTCTTT. Translating gives CSARLPGRGSTEAFF. The genes are TRBV20-1 and TRBJ1-1; D is possibly TRBD1 (6 bases). With 2 bases removed from V and 4 bases from J, the gap between germline ends came to 17 bases. The length of the CDR3 is 15 residues. From germline, CDR1 is DFQATT and CDR2 SNEGSKA (reference sequence).

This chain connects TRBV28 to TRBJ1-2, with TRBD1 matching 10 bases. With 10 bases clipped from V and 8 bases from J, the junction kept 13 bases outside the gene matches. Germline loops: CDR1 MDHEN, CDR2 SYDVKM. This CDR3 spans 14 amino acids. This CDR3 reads CAIQTVDRGQGYTF. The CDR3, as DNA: TGTGCCATTCAAACAGTCGACAGGGGGCAAGGCTACACCTTC.

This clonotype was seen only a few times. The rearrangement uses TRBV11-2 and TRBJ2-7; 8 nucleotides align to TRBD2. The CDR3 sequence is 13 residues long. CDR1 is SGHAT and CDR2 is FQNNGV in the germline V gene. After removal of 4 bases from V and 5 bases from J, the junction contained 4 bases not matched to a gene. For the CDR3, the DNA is TGTGCCAGCAGCTCCAGCGGGGGCAACGAGCAGTACTTC. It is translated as CASSSSGGNEQYF.

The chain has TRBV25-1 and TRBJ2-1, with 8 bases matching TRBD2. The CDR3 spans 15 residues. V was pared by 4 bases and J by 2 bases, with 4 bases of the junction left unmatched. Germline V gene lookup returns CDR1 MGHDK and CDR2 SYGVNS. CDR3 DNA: TGTGCCAGCAGTGGAGCGGGGGTTCCCTACAATGAGCAGTTCTTC. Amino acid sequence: CASSGAGVPYNEQFF. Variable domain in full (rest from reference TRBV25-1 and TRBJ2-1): EADIYQTPRYLVIGTGKKITLECSQTMGHDKMYWYQQDPGMELHLIHYSYGVNSTEKGDLSSESTVSRIRTEHFPLTLESARPSHTSQYLCASSGAGVPYNEQFFGPGTRLTVL.

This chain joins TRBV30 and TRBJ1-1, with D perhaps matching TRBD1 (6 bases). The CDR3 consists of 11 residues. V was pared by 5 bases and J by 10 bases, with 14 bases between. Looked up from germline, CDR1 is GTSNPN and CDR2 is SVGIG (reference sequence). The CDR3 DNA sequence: TGTGCCTGGGCCCTACAGGGAAGAGCTTTCTTT. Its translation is CAWALQGRAFF.

CDR3 residues: CASSSQGVEYGYTF. CDR3 bases: TGTGCCAGCAGCTCGCAGGGGGTGGAGTATGGCTACACCTTC. V is TRBV7-9 and J is TRBJ1-2; 7 bases match TRBD1. The V and J ends lost 4 bases and 5 bases, in that order; junction bases with no gene match: 7. This CDR3 has 14 residues. The germline V gene has CDR1 SEHNR and CDR2 FQNEAQ (reference sequence).

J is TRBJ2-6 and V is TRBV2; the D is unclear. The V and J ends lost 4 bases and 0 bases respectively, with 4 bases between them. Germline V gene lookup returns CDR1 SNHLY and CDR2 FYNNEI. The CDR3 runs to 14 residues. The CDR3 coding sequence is TGTGCCAGCAGTGTATCCTCTGGGGCCAACGTCCTGACTTTC. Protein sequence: CASSVSSGANVLTF.

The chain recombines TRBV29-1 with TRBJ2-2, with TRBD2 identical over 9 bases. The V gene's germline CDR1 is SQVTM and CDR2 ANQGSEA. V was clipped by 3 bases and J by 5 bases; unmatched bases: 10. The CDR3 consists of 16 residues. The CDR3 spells CSVEDWGLAGTGELFF. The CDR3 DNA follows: TGCAGCGTTGAGGATTGGGGGCTAGCGGGGACCGGGGAGCTGTTTTTT.

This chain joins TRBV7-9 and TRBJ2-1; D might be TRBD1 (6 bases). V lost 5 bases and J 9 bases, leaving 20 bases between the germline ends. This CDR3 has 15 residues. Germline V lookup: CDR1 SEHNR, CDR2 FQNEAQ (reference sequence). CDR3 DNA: TGTGCCAGCAGCGCTTGGGACACTCAGGGACCTGAGCAGTTCTTC. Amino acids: CASSAWDTQGPEQFF.

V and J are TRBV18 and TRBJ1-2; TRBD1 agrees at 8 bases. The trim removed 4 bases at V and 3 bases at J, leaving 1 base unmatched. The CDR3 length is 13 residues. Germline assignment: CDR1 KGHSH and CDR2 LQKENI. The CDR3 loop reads CASSLGQDYGYTF. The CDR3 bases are TGTGCCAGCTCACTGGGACAGGACTATGGCTACACCTTC.

The CDR3 region has the DNA TGTGCCAGCAGACCAGAAACAGAGAATTCACCCCTCCACTTT. Its translation: CASRPETENSPLHF. The J gene is TRBJ1-6, the V gene TRBV7-9; the D is unclear. Trimming took 6 bases from V and 7 from J, leaving 13 bases between them. Germline V gene sequence: CDR1 SEHNR, CDR2 FQNEAQ (reference sequence). The CDR3 length is 14 residues.

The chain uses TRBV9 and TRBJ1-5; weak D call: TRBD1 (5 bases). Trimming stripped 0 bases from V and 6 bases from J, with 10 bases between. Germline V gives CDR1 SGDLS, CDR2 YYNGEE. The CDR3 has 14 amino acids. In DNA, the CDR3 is TGTGCCAGCAGCGTAGCAGGGATTGGTCAGCCCCAGCATTTT. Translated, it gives CASSVAGIGQPQHF.

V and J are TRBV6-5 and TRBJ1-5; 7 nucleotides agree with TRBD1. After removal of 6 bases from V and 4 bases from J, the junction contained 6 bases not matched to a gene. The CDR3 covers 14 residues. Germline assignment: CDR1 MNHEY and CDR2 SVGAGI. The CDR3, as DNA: TGTGCCAGCAGAATTACAGGGGCTAATCAGCCCCAGCATTTT. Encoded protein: CASRITGANQPQHF.

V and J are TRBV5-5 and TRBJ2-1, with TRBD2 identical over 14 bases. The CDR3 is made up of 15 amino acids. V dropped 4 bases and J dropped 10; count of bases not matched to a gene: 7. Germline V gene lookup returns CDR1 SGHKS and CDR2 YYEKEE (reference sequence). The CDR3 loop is CASSPTSGREWEQFF. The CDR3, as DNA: TGTGCCAGCAGCCCGACTAGCGGGAGGGAATGGGAGCAGTTCTTC.

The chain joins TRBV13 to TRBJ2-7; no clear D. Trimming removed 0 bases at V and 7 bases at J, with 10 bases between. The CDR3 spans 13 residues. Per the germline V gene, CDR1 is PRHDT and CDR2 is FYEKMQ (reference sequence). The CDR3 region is CASSLGSPGEQYF. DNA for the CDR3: TGTGCCAGCAGCTTAGGATCCCCCGGGGAGCAGTACTTC.

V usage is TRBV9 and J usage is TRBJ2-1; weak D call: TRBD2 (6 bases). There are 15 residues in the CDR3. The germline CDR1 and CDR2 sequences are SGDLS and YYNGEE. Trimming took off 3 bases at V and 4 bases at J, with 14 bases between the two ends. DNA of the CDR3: TGTGCCAGCAGCGCCCCCGGGGACTTATACAATGAGCAGTTCTTC. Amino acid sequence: CASSAPGDLYNEQFF.

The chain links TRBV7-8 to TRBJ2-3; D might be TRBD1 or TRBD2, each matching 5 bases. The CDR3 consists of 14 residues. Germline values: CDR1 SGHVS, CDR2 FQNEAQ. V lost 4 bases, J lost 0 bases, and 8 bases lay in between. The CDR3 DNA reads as TGTGCCAGCAGCTGGGACCCTAGCACAGATACGCAGTATTTT. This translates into CASSWDPSTDTQYF.

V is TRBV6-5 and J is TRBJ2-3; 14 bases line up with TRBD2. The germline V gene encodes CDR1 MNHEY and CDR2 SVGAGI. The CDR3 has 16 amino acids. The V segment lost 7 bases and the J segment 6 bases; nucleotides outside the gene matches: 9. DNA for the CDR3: TGTGCCAGCACCCGGGGGGGACTAGCGGGAGACGATACGCAGTATTTT. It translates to CASTRGGLAGDDTQYF.

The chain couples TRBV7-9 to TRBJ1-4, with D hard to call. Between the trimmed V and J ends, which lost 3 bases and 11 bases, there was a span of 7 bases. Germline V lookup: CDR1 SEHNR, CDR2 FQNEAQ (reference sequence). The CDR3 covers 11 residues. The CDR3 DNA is TGTGCCAGCAGCTTTGACGGTAAACTGTTTTTT. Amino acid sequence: CASSFDGKLFF.